The 25 T cell receptor beta chains given below trace back to one sample, sequenced in a study of cytomegalovirus exposure and HLA in healthy donors. This PCR relied on a set of 60 Vbeta primers and 13 Jbeta primers. The assay was immunoSEQ multiplex PCR, and TCRdb's table has in-frame clones only and misses some. The repertoire includes about 93,000 clones, roughly 63% of them detected once, and approximately 6.3% sits in the top ten. The sample taken for sequencing was PBMCs. The receptors here all came from a boy aged 5-17 years in good health and CMV-seropositive.

The genes are TRBV29-1 and TRBJ1-1; the match to TRBD1 covers 7 bases. Trimming took 5 bases from V and 1 from J; bases not matched to a gene: 7. The CDR3 contains 14 residues. Per germline, CDR1 SQVTM and CDR2 ANQGSEA. This chain's CDR3 is CSVKGTAQNTEAFF. For the CDR3, the DNA is TGCAGCGTTAAAGGGACAGCCCAGAACACTGAAGCTTTCTTT.

The rearrangement links TRBV29-1 to TRBJ1-5; D gene uncertain. Germline CDR1 is SQVTM and CDR2 is ANQGSEA. The CDR3 has 14 amino acids. Trimming shortened V by 6 bases and J by 0 bases, and 12 bases separated the two germline ends. CDR3 residues: CSVHSGASNQPQHF. The CDR3 coding sequence is TGCAGCGTCCACAGCGGAGCTAGCAATCAGCCCCAGCATTTT.

This chain connects TRBV7-2 to TRBJ2-1; tentative D call: TRBD2 (5 bases). Per germline, CDR1 SGHTA and CDR2 FQGNSA. The CDR3 has 16 residues. The V gene lost 6 bases and the J gene lost 2 bases, with 17 bases spanning the gap. The CDR3 here is CASSLYGVSTYNEQFF. The CDR3 coding sequence is TGTGCCAGCAGTTTGTACGGGGTTTCCACCTACAATGAGCAGTTCTTC.

This clone turned up a few times. The chain links TRBV6-1 to TRBJ1-5; a possible D gene is TRBD1 (6 bases). The V and J ends lost 5 bases and 7 bases respectively, with 12 bases between them. The CDR3 has 13 residues. Per germline, CDR1 MNHNS and CDR2 SASEGT. The CDR3 region has the DNA TGTGCCAGCAGTAACAGGGTGGGGCAGCCCCAGCATTTT. Encoded protein: CASSNRVGQPQHF.

This clone was recorded once. The chain is built from TRBV21-1 and TRBJ2-1; the D call of TRBD2 is as the table states it, not checked on the DNA. TRBV21-1 is a pseudogene segment. The CDR3 is 16 residues long. In nucleotides, the CDR3 is TGTGCCAGCAGCAAACAACCTAGCGGGAGGGCCCCTGAGCAGTTCTTC. The encoded protein is CASSKQPSGRAPEQFF.

A word on this clone: The sample contains more than one DNA sequence encoding this CDR3. The chain employs TRBV5-1 and TRBJ1-1, with D possibly being TRBD1 (5 bases). This CDR3 region has 14 residues. Per the germline V gene, CDR1 is SGHRS and CDR2 is YFSETQ. The ends were cut back, 0 bases at V and 4 bases at J, with 10 bases in the middle. The CDR3 DNA follows: TGCGCCAGCAGCTTGGGGGGGGGAGGCACTGAAGCTTTCTTT. It translates to CASSLGGGGTEAFF.

This clone came up a few times. V usage is TRBV2 and J usage is TRBJ1-2; possible D gene TRBD1, 6 bases. Germline values: CDR1 SNHLY, CDR2 FYNNEI. The CDR3 contains 16 residues. V lost 6 bases, J lost 6 bases, and 23 bases lay in between. The CDR3, as DNA: TGTGCCAGCAGGGTTGACAGGATCTCGAATGGGGATGGCTACACCTTC. The encoded protein is CASRVDRISNGDGYTF.

The chain joins TRBV7-2 to TRBJ1-4; 7 bases match TRBD1. V lost 1 base, J lost 4 bases, and 3 bases stayed unmatched. There are 15 residues in the CDR3. Looked up from germline, CDR1 is SGHTA and CDR2 is FQGNSA. The CDR3 is CASSLGGGRNEKLFF. The CDR3 DNA follows: TGTGCCAGCAGCTTAGGAGGGGGCCGTAATGAAAAACTGTTTTTT.

About this clone itself: At one boundary the junction diverges from the germline segment, which might be a read error. The J gene is TRBJ2-1, the V gene TRBV7-9, with 8 positions matching TRBD2. The length of the CDR3 is 16 residues. CDR1 and CDR2 (germline): SEHNR, FQNEAQ (reference sequence). The CDR3 DNA sequence: TGTTCCAGCAGCTTAGTTGCGGGGGGTTTGGTGGATGAGCAGTTCTTC. Protein: CSSSLVAGGLVDEQFF.

This clone was detected only a few times. The chain carries TRBV12-5 and TRBJ1-1; TRBD1 is a possible D gene (6 bases). V dropped 0 bases and J dropped 5 bases, with 13 bases sitting between them. The germline gives CDR1 LGHNT, CDR2 FRNRAP. The CDR3 length is 15 residues. The CDR3 DNA reads TGTGCTAGTGGTTTGGTACTTCAGGGGCGAACTGAAGCTTTCTTT. It codes for CASGLVLQGRTEAFF.

This clone showed up just a few times. The chain carries TRBV25-1 and TRBJ1-1; a possible D gene is TRBD1 (6 bases). The V and J ends lost 3 bases and 6 bases respectively, with 17 bases between them. This CDR3 has 15 residues. CDR1 is MGHDK, CDR2 SYGVNS, per germline. The CDR3 DNA is TGTGCCAGCAGTGATCTCGGACAGAAGGGGGCTGAAGCTTTCTTT. Encoded protein: CASSDLGQKGAEAFF.

The rearrangement links TRBV6-6 to TRBJ2-2; 7 nucleotides agree with TRBD1. CDR1 is MNHNY and CDR2 is SVGAGI in the germline V gene (reference sequence). V dropped 8 bases and J dropped 1; count of bases not matched to a gene: 1. The CDR3 extends over 13 amino acids. The CDR3 region has the DNA TGTGCCAGCGGGGACAGGAACACCGGGGAGCTGTTTTTT. It translates to CASGDRNTGELFF.

The chain joins TRBV6-1 to TRBJ1-5; 7 nucleotides line up with TRBD1. The CDR3 totals 15 residues. From germline, CDR1 is MNHNS and CDR2 SASEGT. J gave up 7 bases and V 4 bases, and 10 bases lay outside the gene matches. CDR3 nucleotides: TGTGCCAGCAGTGTTTTTGACAGGGTGGGACAGCCCCAGCATTTT. This sequence encodes CASSVFDRVGQPQHF.

The V call is TRBV15, the J call TRBJ2-7; 7 bases match TRBD2. Looked up from germline, CDR1 is LNHNV and CDR2 is YYDKDF (reference sequence). V dropped 0 bases and J dropped 5; count of bases not matched to a gene: 7. The CDR3 length is 15 residues. DNA for the CDR3: TGTGCCACCAGCAGAGATTTGGCGGGAGTTGACGAGCAGTACTTC. Amino acid sequence: CATSRDLAGVDEQYF.

This clone was counted a few times. The chain employs TRBV5-1 and TRBJ1-6; D unclear. V gave up 4 bases and J gave up 0 bases, with 5 bases separating them. Germline CDR1 reads SGHRS; CDR2 reads YFSETQ. CDR3 length equals 14 residues. The CDR3 coding sequence is TGCGCCAGCAGCCTTAACTCCTATAATTCACCCCTCCACTTT. Its translation is CASSLNSYNSPLHF.

This clone has only a few counts. The V call is TRBV9, the J call TRBJ1-4, with 7 bases lining up with TRBD1. Germline CDR1 SGDLS, CDR2 YYNGEE. J was trimmed by 8 bases and V by 4 bases; bases with no gene match: 11. This CDR3 is built from 15 residues. CDR3 sequence: CASSSHRGLGEKLFF. The CDR3 DNA reads as TGTGCCAGCAGCTCTCACAGGGGATTGGGGGAAAAACTGTTTTTT.

The chain has TRBV19 and TRBJ2-7; 10 bases align to TRBD2. With 5 bases clipped from V and 3 bases from J, the junction kept 7 bases outside the gene matches. Germline V CDR1 and CDR2: LNHDA, SQIVND (reference sequence). The length of the CDR3 is 15 residues. Here the CDR3 reads CASSPTTSGYYEQYF. DNA for the CDR3: TGTGCCAGTAGTCCGACGACTAGCGGGTACTACGAGCAGTACTTC.

This chain connects TRBV5-1 to TRBJ1-1; D unclear. Germline V lookup: CDR1 SGHRS, CDR2 YFSETQ. This CDR3 is built from 13 residues. V was clipped by 0 bases and J by 2 bases, with 5 bases between them. The CDR3, as DNA: TGCGCCAGCAGCTTGGCCTTTAACACTGAAGCTTTCTTT. It is translated as CASSLAFNTEAFF. Full variable domain (remainder filled in from reference TRBV5-1 and TRBJ1-1): KAGVTQTPRYLIKTRGQQVTLSCSPISGHRSVSWYQQTPGQGLQFLFEYFSETQRNKGNFPGRFSGRQFSNSRSEMNVSTLELGDSALYLCASSLAFNTEAFFGQGTRLTVV.

The chain has TRBV15 and TRBJ2-5, with D unclear. V dropped 0 bases and J dropped 5 bases, with 10 bases sitting between them. Germline V gene data show CDR1 as LNHNV and CDR2 as YYDKDF (reference sequence). CDR3 size: 14 residues. The CDR3 DNA reads TGTGCCACCAGCAGAGAAAACCCGAGGGAGACCCAGTACTTC. It is translated as CATSRENPRETQYF.

This clone came up a few times. The chain employs TRBV7-8 and TRBJ2-2; 11 bases line up with TRBD2. CDR3 length: 16 amino acids. The V and J ends lost 0 bases and 6 bases, in that order; junction bases with no gene match: 3. Germline CDR1 and CDR2: SGHVS and FQNEAQ. CDR3 sequence (DNA): TGTGCCAGCAGCTTAGCTAGCGGGAGGGCCCCCGGGGAGCTGTTTTTT. Protein: CASSLASGRAPGELFF.

The gene calls are TRBV5-1 and TRBJ1-6, with TRBD1 identical over 9 bases. V gave up 2 bases and J gave up 10 bases; unmatched junction bases: 10. This CDR3 is 16 amino acids long. Per germline, CDR1 SGHRS and CDR2 YFSETQ. The CDR3 here is CASSFGTGIIPSPLHF. DNA for the CDR3: TGCGCCAGCAGCTTCGGGACAGGGATAATCCCCTCACCCCTCCACTTT.

This chain connects TRBV5-4 to TRBJ1-1; D perhaps matches TRBD1 (6 bases). This CDR3 contains 15 residues. The germline CDR1 and CDR2 sequences are SGHNT and YYREEE (reference sequence). V lost 1 base, J lost 0 bases, and 10 bases lay in between. In nucleotides, the CDR3 is TGTGCCAGCAGCTTGTTCCAGGGGCTGAACACTGAAGCTTTCTTT. This encodes CASSLFQGLNTEAFF.

The chain combines TRBV7-3 with TRBJ1-2; 9 bases agree with TRBD1. This CDR3 region has 13 residues. From germline, CDR1 is SGHTA and CDR2 FQGTGA. The ends lost 4 bases at V and 4 bases at J; junction bases unmatched: 1. The CDR3 DNA follows: TGTGCCAGCAGCTCGGGACAGGGCTATGGCTACACCTTC. Its protein is CASSSGQGYGYTF.

This clone was detected only a few times. The chain uses TRBV2 and TRBJ1-6, with 8 bases aligning to TRBD1. The CDR3 covers 14 residues. Germline CDR1 SNHLY, CDR2 FYNNEI. V gave up 7 bases and J gave up 8 bases; unmatched junction bases: 7. DNA for the CDR3: TGTGCCAGCACTCTAGGACAGGGTGATTCACCCCTCCACTTT. It codes for CASTLGQGDSPLHF.

With regard to this clone: A read error may account for a junction end that differs from germline. The genes are TRBV5-6 and TRBJ2-2; maybe TRBD1 (6 bases). The CDR3 length is 16 residues. The germline V gene has CDR1 SGHDT and CDR2 YYEEEE. The CDR3: CASSLITGSSTEELFF. CDR3 DNA sequence: TGTGCCAGCAGCTTGATAACAGGGTCGAGCACCGAGGAGCTGTTTTTT.